This entry is about one T cell receptor beta chain. Here immunoSEQ multiplex PCR was the method, and the copy in TCRdb shows in-frame clones only, minus some. The table shows some 120,000 clones, with roughly four fifths occurring only once. The sample comes from a study of blood T cell repertoires in COVID-19. Germline CDR1 and CDR2: SGHDT and YYEEEE. V gave up 4 bases and J gave up 1 base, with 11 bases separating them. The CDR3 has 14 residues. The sequenced sample consisted of peripheral blood. V gene TRBV5-6 combines with J gene TRBJ1-1; maybe TRBD1 (6 bases). This clonotype originated in a woman in her fifties or sixties with acute or convalescent COVID-19. CDR3: CASSPGHRNTEAFF. The CDR3 DNA follows: TGTGCCAGCAGCCCGGGACATCGGAACACTGAAGCTTTCTTT.